These 4 T cell receptor beta chains came from one sample sequenced in a study of spatial heterogeneity in lung cancer. Time point defined: sample taken at primary tumor resection. One entry per CDR3 protein results from TCRdb running MiXCR on the 5' RACE reads. The repertoire includes roughly 12,000 distinct CDR3 sequences, around 6.1% of them detected once, and around 3.6% sits in the top ten. No cognate antigen is known for these TCRs. The study's findings and limits: Intratumoral expanded alpha and beta TCR counts were found to track tumor mutation counts.

This material consisted of lung tumor tissue, taken at surgery. All receptors derive from a female donor with early-stage non-small cell lung cancer.

V is TRBV12-3 or TRBV12-4 and J is TRBJ2-1, with TRBD1 matching over 8 bases. The CDR3 extends over 17 amino acids. V dropped 8 bases and J dropped 3; count of bases not matched to a gene: 15. The CDR3 is CASYHRGVFHYYNEQFF. DNA of the CDR3: TGTGCCAGCTATCACAGGGGGGTCTTCCACTACTACAATGAGCAGTTCTTC.

Many counts were recorded for this clonotype. The J gene is TRBJ2-3, the V gene TRBV29-1; 7 positions agree with TRBD2. The germline V gene encodes CDR1 SQVTM and CDR2 ANQGSEA. Trimming cost V 7 bases and J 2 bases; bases outside gene matches: 9. The CDR3 is made up of 14 amino acids. The CDR3 region has the DNA TGCAGCGCCAGGCAGCGGGACCTCACAGATACGCAGTATTTT. It is translated as CSARQRDLTDTQYF.

Ten or more counts support this clonotype. The chain joins TRBV11-2 to TRBJ1-5; D not resolved. Germline V CDR1 and CDR2: SGHAT, FQNNGV. The CDR3 contains 13 residues. Deletions cut 2 bases from V and 4 bases from J, with 6 bases between. CDR3 amino acids: CASSLTLNQPQHF. CDR3 nucleotide sequence: TGTGCCAGCAGCTTAACTTTGAATCAGCCCCAGCATTTT.

This clonotype occurred many times. This chain uses TRBV29-1 with TRBJ2-7; TRBD2 aligns across 8 bases. Trimming at V came to 5 bases and at J to 4 bases, leaving 4 bases not matched to a gene. The V gene's germline CDR1 is SQVTM and CDR2 ANQGSEA. The CDR3 runs 12 residues. CDR3 sequence: CSVSGRGYEQYF. The CDR3 nucleotides are TGCAGCGTTAGCGGGAGAGGTTACGAGCAGTACTTC.